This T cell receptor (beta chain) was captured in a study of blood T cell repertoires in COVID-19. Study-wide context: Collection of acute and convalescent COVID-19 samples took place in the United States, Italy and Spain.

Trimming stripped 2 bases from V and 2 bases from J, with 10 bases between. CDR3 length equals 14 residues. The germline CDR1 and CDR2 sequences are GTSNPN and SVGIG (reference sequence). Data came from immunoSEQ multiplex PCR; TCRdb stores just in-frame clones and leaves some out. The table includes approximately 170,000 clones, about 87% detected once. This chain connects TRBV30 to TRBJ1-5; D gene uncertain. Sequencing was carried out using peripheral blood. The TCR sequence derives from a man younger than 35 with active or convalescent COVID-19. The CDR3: CAWSLGWGNQPQHF. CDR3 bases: TGTGCCTGGAGTCTAGGATGGGGCAATCAGCCCCAGCATTTT.